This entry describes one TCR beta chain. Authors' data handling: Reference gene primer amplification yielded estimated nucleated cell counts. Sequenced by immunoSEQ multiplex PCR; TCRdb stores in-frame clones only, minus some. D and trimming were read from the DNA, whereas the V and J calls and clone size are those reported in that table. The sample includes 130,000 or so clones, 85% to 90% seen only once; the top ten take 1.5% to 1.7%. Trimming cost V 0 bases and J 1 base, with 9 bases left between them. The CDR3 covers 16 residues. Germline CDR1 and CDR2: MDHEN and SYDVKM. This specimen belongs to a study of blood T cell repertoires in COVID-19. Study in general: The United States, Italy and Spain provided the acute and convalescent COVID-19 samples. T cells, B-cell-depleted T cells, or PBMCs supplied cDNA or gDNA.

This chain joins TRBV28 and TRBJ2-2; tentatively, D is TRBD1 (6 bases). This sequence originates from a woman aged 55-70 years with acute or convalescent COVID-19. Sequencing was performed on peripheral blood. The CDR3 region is CASSLWGRGNTGELFF. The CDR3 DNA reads TGTGCCAGCAGTTTATGGGGCAGGGGGAACACCGGGGAGCTGTTTTTT.